These T cell receptor beta chains were read from a single sample in a study of tumor-infiltrating lymphocytes in primary liver carcinoma. TCRdb independently ran MiXCR on the multiplex PCR reads; one entry per CDR3 protein. The sample carries roughly 70,000 distinct CDR3 sequences, 71% recorded once. The sequencing input was liver tumor tissue from sampling region 4. These receptor sequences come from a man aged 40-49 years with primary liver carcinoma and hepatitis B virus infection. CDR3s include the opening cysteine and the closing phenylalanine or tryptophan. Only part of the rows carry a size: once, few, many, or a class if the clone is expanded.

clone_size: -
v_call: TRBV11-2
cdr3_aa: CASSLHYTEVLFF

clone_size: -
v_call: TRBV5-1
cdr3_aa: CASSLSGGSMKTQYF

clone_size: -
v_call: TRBV11-1
cdr3_aa: CASSPRLAGELQFF

clone_size: -
v_call: TRBV11-2
cdr3_aa: CASSLESGISGKQYF

clone_size: many
v_call: TRBV10-3
cdr3_aa: CAISGGLAGTPTDTQYF

clone_size: -
v_call: TRBV24-1
cdr3_aa: CATSETTDMQYF

clone_size: medium-sized
v_call: TRBV12-3/TRBV12-4
cdr3_aa: CASSGYSTGELFF

clone_size: once
v_call: TRBV10-3
cdr3_aa: CAITKRSGIAGGFSYEQYF

clone_size: -
v_call: TRBV11-2
cdr3_aa: CASGPGIAPTNEKLFF

clone_size: many
v_call: TRBV13
cdr3_aa: CASSLVGGPGTEAFF

clone_size: -
v_call: TRBV11-3
cdr3_aa: CASTLGPVNEQFF

clone_size: -
v_call: TRBV4-3
cdr3_aa: CASSLLAGGGQETQYF

clone_size: few
v_call: TRBV7-2
cdr3_aa: CASSSRASGITAYEQYF

clone_size: many
v_call: TRBV9
cdr3_aa: CASGESGIPGANVLTF

clone_size: -
v_call: TRBV14
cdr3_aa: CASITQGSYEQYF

clone_size: -
v_call: TRBV14
cdr3_aa: CANSQDQGPYPAFF

clone_size: -
v_call: TRBV6-1
cdr3_aa: CVSNPRGTIEELFF

clone_size: -
v_call: TRBV28
cdr3_aa: CAGSPSGGTGNEQFF

clone_size: -
v_call: TRBV5-1
cdr3_aa: CASGLEASGPDRLYEQYF

clone_size: -
v_call: TRBV5-1
cdr3_aa: CACSLHHRTNTGELVF

clone_size: -
v_call: TRBV6-5
cdr3_aa: CASSHSTSSYYNEQFF

clone_size: -
v_call: TRBV28
cdr3_aa: CASSLSGPQGYQETQYF

clone_size: -
v_call: TRBV29-1
cdr3_aa: CSVASGTGELFF

clone_size: -
v_call: TRBV7-9
cdr3_aa: CASSLGTSGGTETQYF

clone_size: -
v_call: TRBV6-2/TRBV6-3
cdr3_aa: CASSSAGSAFF

clone_size: -
v_call: TRBV18
cdr3_aa: CASSPRGRNTEAFF

clone_size: -
v_call: TRBV11-2
cdr3_aa: CTSSTGTSGTVTQYF

clone_size: few
v_call: TRBV10-3
cdr3_aa: CAIGRSNYEQYF

clone_size: -
v_call: TRBV6-2/TRBV6-3
cdr3_aa: CASSYSPSGDYEQYF

clone_size: -
v_call: TRBV5-4
cdr3_aa: CAGSLDKADKYF

clone_size: -
v_call: TRBV29-1
cdr3_aa: CSVWTAQTSYGQYF

clone_size: -
v_call: TRBV10-3
cdr3_aa: CAISESNKVGTDTQYF